This T cell receptor beta chain was observed in a study of low-dose radiotherapy and immunotherapy resistance in tumors. Study summary: The study delivered 0.5 Gy per fraction every 2 weeks to Cohort 1, totaling 6.5 Gy. 1 Gy per fraction was delivered to Cohort 2 every two weeks, for 13 Gy total over 26 weeks. Each patient was administered nivolumab intravenously at 240 mg, which was a flat dose, every two weeks, along with intravenous ipilimumab at 1 mg/kg every six weeks.

This sample's time point: after trial treatment. Treatment in this sample: LDRT plus nivolumab, ipilimumab, low-dose cyclophosphamide and aspirin (RACIN trial). Treatment of the donors consisted of nivolumab and ipilimumab (plus aspirin, low-dose cyclophosphamide and low-dose radiotherapy). This CDR3 region has 16 residues. V was cut by 7 bases and J by 8 bases, with 21 bases left in between. The germline V gene has CDR1 MNHEY and CDR2 SVGEGT. cDNA synthesis used a TRAV/TRBV-specific primer set for both chains. TCR amplification involved around 22 PCR cycles with a constant-region primer and V-primer adapter. One entry per CDR3 protein results from TCRdb running MiXCR on the reads. Here the sample spans about 30,000 distinct CDR3 sequences, around 54% being singletons.

The clonotype comes from a male donor with gallbladder cancer. Sequences were derived from PBMCs, sampled after low-dose radiotherapy plus immunotherapy. The rearrangement links TRBV6-2 or TRBV6-3 to TRBJ1-6, with D unclear. The CDR3 DNA sequence: TGTGCCAGCATTCTGGGCCCCCGGGAGGCATATTCACCCCTCCACTTT. This encodes CASILGPREAYSPLHF.